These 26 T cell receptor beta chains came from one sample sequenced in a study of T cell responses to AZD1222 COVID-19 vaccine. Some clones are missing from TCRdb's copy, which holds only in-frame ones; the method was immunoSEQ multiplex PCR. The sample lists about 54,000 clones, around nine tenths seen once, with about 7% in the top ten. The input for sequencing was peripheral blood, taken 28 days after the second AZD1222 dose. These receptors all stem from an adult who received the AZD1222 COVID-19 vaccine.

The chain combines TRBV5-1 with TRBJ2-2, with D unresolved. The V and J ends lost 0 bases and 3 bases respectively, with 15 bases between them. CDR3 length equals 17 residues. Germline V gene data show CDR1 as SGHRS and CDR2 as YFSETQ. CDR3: CASSLVGLTFYTGELFF. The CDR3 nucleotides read TGCGCCAGCAGCTTGGTCGGGCTGACCTTTTACACCGGGGAGCTGTTTTTT.

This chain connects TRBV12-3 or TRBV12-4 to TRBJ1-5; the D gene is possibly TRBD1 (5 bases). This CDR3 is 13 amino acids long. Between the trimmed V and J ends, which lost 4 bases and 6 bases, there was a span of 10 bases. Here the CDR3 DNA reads TGTGCCAGCAGTTCCCAGGGAATTCAGCCCCAGCATTTT. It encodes CASSSQGIQPQHF.

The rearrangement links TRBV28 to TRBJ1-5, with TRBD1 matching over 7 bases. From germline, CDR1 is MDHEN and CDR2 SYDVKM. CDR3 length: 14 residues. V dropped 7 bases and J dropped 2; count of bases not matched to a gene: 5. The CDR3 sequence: CASTPGQGNQPQHF. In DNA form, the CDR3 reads TGTGCCAGCACCCCCGGACAGGGCAATCAGCCCCAGCATTTT.

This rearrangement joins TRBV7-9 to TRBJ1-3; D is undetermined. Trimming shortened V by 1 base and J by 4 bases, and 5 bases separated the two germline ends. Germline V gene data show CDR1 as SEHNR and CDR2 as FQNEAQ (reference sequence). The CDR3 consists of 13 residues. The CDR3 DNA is TGTGCCAGCAGCTTAGTTACGGGAAACACCATATATTTT. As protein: CASSLVTGNTIYF.

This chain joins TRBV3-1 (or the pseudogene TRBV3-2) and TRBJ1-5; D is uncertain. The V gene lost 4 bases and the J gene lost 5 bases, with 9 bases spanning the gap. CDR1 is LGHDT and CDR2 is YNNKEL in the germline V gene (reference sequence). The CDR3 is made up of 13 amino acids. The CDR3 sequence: CASSLAGDQPQHF. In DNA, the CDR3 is TGTGCCAGCAGCCTAGCGGGAGATCAGCCCCAGCATTTT.

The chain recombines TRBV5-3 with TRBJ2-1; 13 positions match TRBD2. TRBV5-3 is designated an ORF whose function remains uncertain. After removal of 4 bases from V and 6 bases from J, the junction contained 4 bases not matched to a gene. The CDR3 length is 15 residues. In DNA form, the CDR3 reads TGTGCCAGAAGCCAGGGACTAGCGGGATTCAATGAGCAGTTCTTC. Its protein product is CARSQGLAGFNEQFF.

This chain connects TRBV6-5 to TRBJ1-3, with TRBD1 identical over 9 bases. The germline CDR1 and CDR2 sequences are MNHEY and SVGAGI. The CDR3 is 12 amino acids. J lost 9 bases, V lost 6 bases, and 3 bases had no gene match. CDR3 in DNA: TGTGCCAGCAGGCCGACAGGGGGCACCATATATTTT. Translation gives CASRPTGGTIYF.

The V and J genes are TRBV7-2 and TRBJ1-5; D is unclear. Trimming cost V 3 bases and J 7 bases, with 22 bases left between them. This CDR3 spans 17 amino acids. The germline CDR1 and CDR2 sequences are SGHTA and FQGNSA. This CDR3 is CASSLQGSLTPGQPQHF. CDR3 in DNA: TGTGCCAGCAGCTTGCAAGGTTCCTTGACACCGGGGCAGCCCCAGCATTTT.

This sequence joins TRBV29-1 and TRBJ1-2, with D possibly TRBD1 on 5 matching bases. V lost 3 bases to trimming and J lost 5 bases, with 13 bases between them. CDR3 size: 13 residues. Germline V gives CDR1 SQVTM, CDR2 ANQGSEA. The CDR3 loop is CSVEWQGTYGYTF. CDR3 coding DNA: TGCAGCGTTGAGTGGCAGGGAACATATGGCTACACCTTC.

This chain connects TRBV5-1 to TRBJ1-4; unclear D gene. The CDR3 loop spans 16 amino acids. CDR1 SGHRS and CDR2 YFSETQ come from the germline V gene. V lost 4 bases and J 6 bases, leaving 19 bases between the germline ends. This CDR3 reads CASSPVATREHEKLFF. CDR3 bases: TGCGCCAGCAGCCCAGTGGCCACACGGGAGCATGAAAAACTGTTTTTT.

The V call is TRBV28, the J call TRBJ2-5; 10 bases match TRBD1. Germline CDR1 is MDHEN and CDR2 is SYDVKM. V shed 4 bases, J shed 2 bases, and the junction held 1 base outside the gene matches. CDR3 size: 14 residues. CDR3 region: CASSSGQGQETQYF. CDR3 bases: TGTGCCAGCAGTTCGGGACAGGGGCAAGAGACCCAGTACTTC.

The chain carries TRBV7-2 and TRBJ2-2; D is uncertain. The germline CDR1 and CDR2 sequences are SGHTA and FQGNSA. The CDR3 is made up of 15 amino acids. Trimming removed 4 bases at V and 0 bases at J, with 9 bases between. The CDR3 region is CASSSQKANTGELFF. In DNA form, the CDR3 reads TGTGCCAGCAGCTCCCAGAAGGCGAACACCGGGGAGCTGTTTTTT. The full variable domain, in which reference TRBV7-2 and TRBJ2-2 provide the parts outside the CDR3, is GAGVSQSPSNKVTEKGKDVELRCDPISGHTALYWYRQSLGQGLEFLIYFQGNSAPDKSGLPSDRFSAERTGGSVSTLTIQRTQQEDSAVYLCASSSQKANTGELFFGEGSRLTVL.

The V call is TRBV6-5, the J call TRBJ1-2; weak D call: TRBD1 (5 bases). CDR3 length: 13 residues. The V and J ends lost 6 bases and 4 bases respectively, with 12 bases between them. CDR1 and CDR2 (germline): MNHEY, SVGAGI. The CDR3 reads CASSRSRVYGYTF. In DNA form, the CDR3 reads TGTGCCAGCAGCAGGTCCAGGGTCTATGGCTACACCTTC.

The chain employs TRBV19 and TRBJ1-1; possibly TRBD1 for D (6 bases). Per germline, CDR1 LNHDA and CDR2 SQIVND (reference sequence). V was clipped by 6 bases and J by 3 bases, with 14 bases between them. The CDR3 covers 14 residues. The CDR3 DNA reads TGTGCCAGTAGCAACAGGGCGGGGGACACTGAAGCTTTCTTT. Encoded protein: CASSNRAGDTEAFF.

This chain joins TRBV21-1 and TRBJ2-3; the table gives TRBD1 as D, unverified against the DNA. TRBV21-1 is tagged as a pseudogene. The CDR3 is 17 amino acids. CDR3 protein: CASSTSPGHSSTDTQYF. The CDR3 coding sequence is TGTGCCAGCAGCACATCGCCGGGACACTCTAGCACAGATACGCAGTATTTT.

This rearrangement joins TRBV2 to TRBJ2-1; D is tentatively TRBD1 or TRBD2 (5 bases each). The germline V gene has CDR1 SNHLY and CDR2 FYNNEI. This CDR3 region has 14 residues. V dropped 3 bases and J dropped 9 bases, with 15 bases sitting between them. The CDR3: CASSEGGGWSEQFF. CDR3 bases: TGTGCCAGCAGTGAGGGTGGGGGTTGGAGTGAGCAGTTCTTC.

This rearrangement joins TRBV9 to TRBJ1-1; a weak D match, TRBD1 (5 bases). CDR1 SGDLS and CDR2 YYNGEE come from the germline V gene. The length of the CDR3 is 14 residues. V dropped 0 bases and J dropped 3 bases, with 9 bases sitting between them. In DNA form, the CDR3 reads TGTGCCAGCAGCGTAGAAGGGGCGGACACTGAAGCTTTCTTT. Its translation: CASSVEGADTEAFF.

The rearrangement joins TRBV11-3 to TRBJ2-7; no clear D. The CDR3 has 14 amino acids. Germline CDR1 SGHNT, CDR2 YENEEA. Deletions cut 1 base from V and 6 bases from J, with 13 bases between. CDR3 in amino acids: CASSLGRVTGEQYF. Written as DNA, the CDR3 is TGTGCCAGCAGCTTAGGAAGGGTTACCGGCGAGCAGTACTTC.

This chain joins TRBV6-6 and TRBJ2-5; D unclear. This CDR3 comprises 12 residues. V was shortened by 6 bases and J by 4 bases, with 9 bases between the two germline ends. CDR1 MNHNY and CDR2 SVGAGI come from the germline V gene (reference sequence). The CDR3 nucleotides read TGTGCCAGCAGCCCTAGGGTAGAGACCCAGTACTTC. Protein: CASSPRVETQYF.

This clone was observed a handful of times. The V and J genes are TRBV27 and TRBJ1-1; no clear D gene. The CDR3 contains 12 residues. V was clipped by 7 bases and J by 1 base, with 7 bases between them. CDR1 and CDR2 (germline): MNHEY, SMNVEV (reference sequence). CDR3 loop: CASTDGNTEAFF. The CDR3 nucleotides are TGTGCCAGCACAGACGGGAACACTGAAGCTTTCTTT.

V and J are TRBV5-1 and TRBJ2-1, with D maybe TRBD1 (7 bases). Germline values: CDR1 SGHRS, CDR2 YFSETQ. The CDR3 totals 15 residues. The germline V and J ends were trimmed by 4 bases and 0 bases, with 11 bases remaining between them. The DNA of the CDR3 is TGCGCCAGCAGCGCGGGACAGAGCTCCTACAATGAGCAGTTCTTC. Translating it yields CASSAGQSSYNEQFF.

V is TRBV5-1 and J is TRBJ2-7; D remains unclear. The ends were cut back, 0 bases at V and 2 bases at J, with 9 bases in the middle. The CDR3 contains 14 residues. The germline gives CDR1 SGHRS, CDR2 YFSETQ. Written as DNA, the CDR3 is TGCGCCAGCAGCTTGGTTGGAGAAGCCTACGAGCAGTACTTC. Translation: CASSLVGEAYEQYF.

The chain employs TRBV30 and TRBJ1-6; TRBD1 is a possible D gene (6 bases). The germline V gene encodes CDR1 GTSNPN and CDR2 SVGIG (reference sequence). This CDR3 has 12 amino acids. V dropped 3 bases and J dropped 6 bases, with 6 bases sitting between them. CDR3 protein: CAWRQGNSPLHF. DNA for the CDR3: TGTGCCTGGAGACAGGGTAATTCACCCCTCCACTTT.

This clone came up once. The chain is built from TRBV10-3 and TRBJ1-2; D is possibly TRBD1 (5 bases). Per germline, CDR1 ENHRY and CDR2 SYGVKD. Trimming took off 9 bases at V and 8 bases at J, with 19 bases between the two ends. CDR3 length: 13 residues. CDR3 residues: CAIGDRPEGGYTF. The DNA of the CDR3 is TGTGCCATAGGAGATAGGCCGGAGGGGGGCTACACCTTC.

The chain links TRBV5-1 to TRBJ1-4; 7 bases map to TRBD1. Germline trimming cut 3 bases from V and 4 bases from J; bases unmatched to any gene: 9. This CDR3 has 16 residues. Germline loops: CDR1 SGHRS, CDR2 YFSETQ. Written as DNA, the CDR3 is TGCGCCAGCAGCTCGCTGAACAGGGGAGGTAATGAAAAACTGTTTTTT. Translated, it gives CASSSLNRGGNEKLFF. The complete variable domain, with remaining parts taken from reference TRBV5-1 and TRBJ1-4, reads KAGVTQTPRYLIKTRGQQVTLSCSPISGHRSVSWYQQTPGQGLQFLFEYFSETQRNKGNFPGRFSGRQFSNSRSEMNVSTLELGDSALYLCASSSLNRGGNEKLFFGSGTQLSVL.

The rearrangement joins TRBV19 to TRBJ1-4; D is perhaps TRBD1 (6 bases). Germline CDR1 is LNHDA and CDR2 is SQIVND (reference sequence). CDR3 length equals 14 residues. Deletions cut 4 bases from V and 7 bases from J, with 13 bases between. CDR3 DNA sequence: TGTGCCAGTAGTAGCGGGACACAAGGTGAAAAACTGTTTTTT. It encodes CASSSGTQGEKLFF.